These 24 T cell receptor beta chains were sequenced from one sample in a study of OX40 agonist ivuxolimab in advanced cancers. Sequenced by immunoSEQ multiplex PCR; TCRdb stores in-frame clones only, minus some. The sample records 36,000 or so clones, about 80% being singletons. The sample was CD4+ or CD8+ T cells sorted from blood, taken in a trial of the OX40 agonist ivuxolimab. The receptors were sampled from an adult with an advanced solid tumor such as melanoma, head and neck, liver or kidney cancer.

The chain joins TRBV14 to TRBJ2-2; D gene ambiguous. The CDR3 is made up of 13 amino acids. Germline V gene lookup returns CDR1 SGHDN and CDR2 FVKESK. Trimming left V 6 bases short and J 1 base short, with 6 bases between. Here the CDR3 DNA reads TGTGCCAGCAGTCCTATGAACACCGGGGAGCTGTTTTTT. Translation gives CASSPMNTGELFF.

V is TRBV7-2 and J is TRBJ1-6, with D hard to call. Germline V gene lookup returns CDR1 SGHTA and CDR2 FQGNSA. The CDR3 spans 13 residues. V gave up 1 base and J gave up 7 bases, with 5 bases separating them. The CDR3 DNA follows: TGTGCCAGCAGCTTAGTGGCGAATTCACCCCTCCACTTT. Translated: CASSLVANSPLHF. Variable domain in full (rest from reference TRBV7-2 and TRBJ1-6): GAGVSQSPSNKVTEKGKDVELRCDPISGHTALYWYRQSLGQGLEFLIYFQGNSAPDKSGLPSDRFSAERTGGSVSTLTIQRTQQEDSAVYLCASSLVANSPLHFGNGTRLTVT.

The chain recombines TRBV9 with TRBJ1-1, with D possibly matching TRBD1 (6 bases). The V end lost 4 bases, the J end lost 5 bases, and 15 bases lay between the germline ends. The germline gives CDR1 SGDLS, CDR2 YYNGEE. CDR3 length: 14 residues. CDR3 sequence reads: CASSPDQGRTEAFF. CDR3 nucleotide sequence: TGTGCCAGCAGCCCAGACCAGGGGCGGACTGAAGCTTTCTTT. Full variable domain (remainder filled in from reference TRBV9 and TRBJ1-1): DSGVTQTPKHLITATGQRVTLRCSPRSGDLSVYWYQQSLDQGLQFLIQYYNGEERAKGNILERFSAQQFPDLHSELNLSSLELGDSALYFCASSPDQGRTEAFFGQGTRLTVV.

CDR3 in DNA: TGTGCCTGGAGTGTACTAGGTTCAGATACGCAGTATTTT. Amino acid sequence: CAWSVLGSDTQYF. The rearrangement uses TRBV30 and TRBJ2-3; D is possibly TRBD2 (5 bases). Germline V gives CDR1 GTSNPN, CDR2 SVGIG (reference sequence). This CDR3 is built from 13 residues. Deletions cut 0 bases from V and 4 bases from J, with 8 bases between.

This clone occurred once. V gene TRBV21-1 combines with J gene TRBJ1-2. TRBV21-1 is designated a pseudogene. This CDR3 comprises 11 residues. CDR3 sequence (DNA): TGTGCCAGCAGCGAATCTCGGGGCTACACCTTC. It specifies CASSESRGYTF.

In nucleotides, the CDR3 is TGTGCCAGCAGGGCGACAGGGGGGTATGGCTACACCTTC. This gives the protein CASRATGGYGYTF. The rearrangement links TRBV28 to TRBJ1-2; 9 positions agree with TRBD1. CDR3 size: 13 residues. Germline CDR1 is MDHEN and CDR2 is SYDVKM. Trimming cost V 6 bases and J 5 bases; bases outside gene matches: 4.

The chain has TRBV5-5 and TRBJ2-5; no firm D call. CDR1 is SGHKS, CDR2 YYEKEE, per germline (reference sequence). The germline V and J ends were trimmed by 2 bases and 1 base, with 12 bases remaining between them. This CDR3 spans 15 amino acids. CDR3: CASSLNSGVQETQYF. The CDR3 DNA reads as TGTGCCAGCAGCTTAAATTCGGGCGTCCAAGAGACCCAGTACTTC.

CDR3 sequence: CASTSRDLGYNEQFF. Here the CDR3 DNA reads TGTGCCAGCACCAGCAGGGACTTGGGCTACAATGAGCAGTTCTTC. The chain uses TRBV6-1 and TRBJ2-1, with D perhaps TRBD2 (6 bases). With 7 bases removed from V and 3 bases from J, the gap between germline ends came to 16 bases. The CDR3 extends over 15 amino acids. Germline V gives CDR1 MNHNS, CDR2 SASEGT.

This clone was detected once. The gene calls are TRBV5-1 and TRBJ2-1, with D perhaps matching TRBD1 (5 bases). Germline CDR1 SGHRS, CDR2 YFSETQ. V gave up 0 bases and J gave up 6 bases, with 10 bases separating them. This CDR3 region has 14 residues. The CDR3 spells CASSLGLQANEQFF. DNA for the CDR3: TGCGCCAGCAGCTTGGGGTTACAGGCCAATGAGCAGTTCTTC.

The CDR3 spells CASSVGSGSDYEQYF. The DNA of the CDR3 is TGTGCCAGCAGCGTAGGGAGCGGGAGTGATTACGAGCAGTACTTC. The chain combines TRBV9 with TRBJ2-7, with 8 nucleotides matching TRBD2. The CDR3 sequence is 15 residues long. From germline, CDR1 is SGDLS and CDR2 YYNGEE. V shed 0 bases and J 4 bases; nucleotides not matched to a gene: 6.

The CDR3 DNA reads TGTGCCAGCAGCCACGGCGGTGGGCGAACAAACGGGGAGCTGTTTTTT. Protein: CASSHGGGRTNGELFF. The rearrangement links TRBV7-9 to TRBJ2-2, with no clear D. Trimming cost V 5 bases and J 7 bases, with 20 bases left between them. The length of the CDR3 is 16 residues. Germline assignment: CDR1 SEHNR and CDR2 FQNEAQ (reference sequence).

V gene TRBV7-9 combines with J gene TRBJ1-2, with D possibly being TRBD1 (6 bases). Looked up from germline, CDR1 is SEHNR and CDR2 is FQNEAQ (reference sequence). The CDR3 has 13 residues. Trimming pared 4 bases from V and 6 bases from J, leaving 12 bases between. The CDR3 loop is CASSYVGGDGYTF. DNA for the CDR3: TGTGCCAGCAGCTATGTAGGGGGTGATGGCTACACCTTC. The variable domain in full, with the rest retrieved from reference TRBV7-9 and TRBJ1-2, is DTGVSQNPRHKITKRGQNVTFRCDPISEHNRLYWYRQTLGQGPEFLTYFQNEAQLEKSRLLSDRFSAERPKGSFSTLEIQRTEQGDSAMYLCASSYVGGDGYTFGSGTRLTVV.

Comments on this clone: Other DNA sequences within the sample encode an identical CDR3. CDR3 amino acids: CASSDGGLTYEQYF. The CDR3 DNA is TGTGCCAGCAGCGACGGCGGTTTAACCTACGAGCAGTACTTC. The chain combines TRBV2 with TRBJ2-7; no definite D call. Trimming left V 6 bases short and J 2 bases short, with 14 bases between. The CDR3 totals 14 residues. Germline CDR1 reads SNHLY; CDR2 reads FYNNEI.

The V call is TRBV4-1, the J call TRBJ2-1; no clear D gene. CDR3 length: 11 amino acids. CDR1 and CDR2 (germline): MGHRA, YSYEKL. V was pared by 4 bases and J by 5 bases, with 3 bases between. The DNA of the CDR3 is TGCGCCAGCAGCCGTGACAATGAGCAGTTCTTC. Amino acids: CASSRDNEQFF.

This chain uses TRBV5-8 with TRBJ2-1, with 10 bases identical to TRBD1. The V and J ends lost 2 bases and 1 base, in that order; junction bases with no gene match: 3. The germline V gene has CDR1 SGHTS and CDR2 YDEGEE. This CDR3 spans 16 amino acids. Written as DNA, the CDR3 is TGTGCCAGCAGCTTAGACAGGGGGCAATCCTACAATGAGCAGTTCTTC. Translating gives CASSLDRGQSYNEQFF. Full variable domain (rest looked up from reference TRBV5-8 and TRBJ2-1): EAGVTQSPTHLIKTRGQQATLRCSPISGHTSVYWYQQALGLGLQFLLWYDEGEERNRGNFPPRFSGRQFPNYSSELNVNALELEDSALYLCASSLDRGQSYNEQFFGPGTRLTVL.

The V call is TRBV27, the J call TRBJ2-1; D call uncertain. The CDR3 has 12 amino acids. V dropped 6 bases and J dropped 1 base, with 4 bases sitting between them. Germline loops: CDR1 MNHEY, CDR2 SMNVEV (reference sequence). CDR3 sequence: CASSGSYNEQFF. CDR3 bases: TGTGCCAGCAGCGGTTCCTACAATGAGCAGTTCTTC.

This clone was found a few times. The chain carries TRBV2 and TRBJ2-5, with 7 nucleotides matching TRBD2. CDR3 length: 16 residues. J lost 1 base, V lost 3 bases, and 8 bases had no gene match. The V gene's germline CDR1 is SNHLY and CDR2 FYNNEI. CDR3 coding DNA: TGTGCCAGCAGTGATTGGGCGGGGGATCTCCAAGAGACCCAGTACTTC. Encoded protein: CASSDWAGDLQETQYF.

J is TRBJ2-1 and V is TRBV7-9; TRBD2 aligns across 9 bases. With V trimmed by 2 bases and J by 5 bases, 4 bases remained unmatched. CDR1 and CDR2 (germline): SEHNR, FQNEAQ (reference sequence). The CDR3 sequence is 15 residues long. The DNA for the CDR3 is TGTGCCAGCAGCTTACGCCTAGCGGGGAACAATGAGCAGTTCTTC. Its protein product is CASSLRLAGNNEQFF.

The gene calls are TRBV28 and TRBJ2-1; TRBD1 matches 9 bases. V gave up 4 bases and J gave up 5 bases; unmatched junction bases: 12. The CDR3 consists of 17 residues. Germline CDR1 reads MDHEN; CDR2 reads SYDVKM. CDR3 nucleotide sequence: TGTGCCAGCAGTTACCAAGGGGACAGGGACTTTGACAATGAGCAGTTCTTC. This sequence encodes CASSYQGDRDFDNEQFF.

This clone was counted between two and nine times. This rearrangement joins TRBV9 to TRBJ2-5; TRBD1 agrees at 7 bases. Germline V gene lookup returns CDR1 SGDLS and CDR2 YYNGEE. This CDR3 has 16 amino acids. Germline trimming cut 1 base from V and 0 bases from J; bases unmatched to any gene: 6. The DNA for the CDR3 is TGTGCCAGCAGCGTACACGGAACAGGGGACCAAGAGACCCAGTACTTC. Protein sequence: CASSVHGTGDQETQYF.

The chain combines TRBV30 with TRBJ2-2, with TRBD2 as a possible D gene (5 bases). Trimming left V 2 bases short and J 3 bases short, with 7 bases between. This CDR3 comprises 13 residues. Germline V lookup: CDR1 GTSNPN, CDR2 SVGIG (reference sequence). CDR3 protein: CAWSMGDTGELFF. In DNA form, the CDR3 reads TGTGCCTGGAGTATGGGAGACACCGGGGAGCTGTTTTTT.

The V gene is TRBV11-3, the J gene TRBJ1-1; D not resolved. Germline CDR1 is SGHNT and CDR2 is YENEEA. Trimming took 4 bases from V and 5 from J, leaving 11 bases between them. CDR3 size: 13 residues. This CDR3 is CASSYLFGTEAFF. The CDR3 DNA is TGTGCCAGCAGCTACCTCTTCGGTACTGAAGCTTTCTTT.

This clone was observed a few times. The chain links TRBV28 to TRBJ2-6; D unclear. Between the trimmed V and J ends, which lost 7 bases and 0 bases, there was a span of 10 bases. The CDR3 extends over 15 amino acids. Germline V lookup: CDR1 MDHEN, CDR2 SYDVKM. CDR3 DNA sequence: TGTGCCAGCACCTCCTACACCTCTGGGGCCAACGTCCTGACTTTC. Its translation is CASTSYTSGANVLTF.

The V and J genes are TRBV4-2 and TRBJ2-5; the D gene could be TRBD1 or TRBD2 (6 bases each). V lost 1 base and J 2 bases, leaving 8 bases between the germline ends. CDR1 is LGHNA and CDR2 is YNFKEQ in the germline V gene. The CDR3 is made up of 14 amino acids. CDR3 residues: CASSQVGGQETQYF. The CDR3, as DNA: TGTGCCAGCAGCCAAGTAGGGGGGCAAGAGACCCAGTACTTC.